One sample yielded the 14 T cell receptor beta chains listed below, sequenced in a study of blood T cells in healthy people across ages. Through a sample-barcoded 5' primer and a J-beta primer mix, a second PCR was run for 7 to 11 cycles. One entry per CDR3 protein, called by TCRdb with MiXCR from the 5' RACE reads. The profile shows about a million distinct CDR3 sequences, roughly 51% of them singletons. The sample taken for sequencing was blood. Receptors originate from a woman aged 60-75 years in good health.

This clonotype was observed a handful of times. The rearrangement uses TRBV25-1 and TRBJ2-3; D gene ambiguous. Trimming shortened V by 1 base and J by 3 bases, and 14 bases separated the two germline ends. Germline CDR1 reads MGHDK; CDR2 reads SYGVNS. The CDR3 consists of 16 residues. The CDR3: CASSELGSFRTDTQYF. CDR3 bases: TGTGCCAGCAGTGAATTAGGGTCCTTTAGGACAGATACGCAGTATTTT.

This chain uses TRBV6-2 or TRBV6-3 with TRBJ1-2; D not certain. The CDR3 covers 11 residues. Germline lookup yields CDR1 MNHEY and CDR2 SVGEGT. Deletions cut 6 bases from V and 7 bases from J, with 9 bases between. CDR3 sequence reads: CASRLLSGYTF. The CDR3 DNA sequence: TGTGCCAGCAGACTTTTAAGTGGCTACACCTTC.

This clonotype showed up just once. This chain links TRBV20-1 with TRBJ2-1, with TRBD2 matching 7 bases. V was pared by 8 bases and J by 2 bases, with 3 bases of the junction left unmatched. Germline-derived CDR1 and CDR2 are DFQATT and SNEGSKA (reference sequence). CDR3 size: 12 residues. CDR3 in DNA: TGCAGTTGGGAGGGCACCTACAATGAGCAGTTCTTC. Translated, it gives CSWEGTYNEQFF.

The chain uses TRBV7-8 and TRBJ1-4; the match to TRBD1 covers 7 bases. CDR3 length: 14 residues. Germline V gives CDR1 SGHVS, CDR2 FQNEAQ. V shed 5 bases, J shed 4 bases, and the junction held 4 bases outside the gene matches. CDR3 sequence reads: CASSRRDSNEKLFF. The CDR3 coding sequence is TGTGCCAGCAGCCGCCGGGACAGTAATGAAAAACTGTTTTTT.

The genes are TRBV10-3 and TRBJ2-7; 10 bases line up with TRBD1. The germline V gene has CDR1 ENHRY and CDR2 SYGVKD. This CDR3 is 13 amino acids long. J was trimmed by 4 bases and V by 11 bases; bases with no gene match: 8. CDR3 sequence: CAGGTGALYEQYF. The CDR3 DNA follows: TGTGCCGGGGGGACAGGGGCCCTATACGAGCAGTACTTC.

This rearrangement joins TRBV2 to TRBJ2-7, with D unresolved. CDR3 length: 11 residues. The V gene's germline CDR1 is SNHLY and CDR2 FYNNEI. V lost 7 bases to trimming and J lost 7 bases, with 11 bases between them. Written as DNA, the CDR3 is TGTGCCAGCAAGGAGTGGGCGGAGCAGTACTTC. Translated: CASKEWAEQYF.

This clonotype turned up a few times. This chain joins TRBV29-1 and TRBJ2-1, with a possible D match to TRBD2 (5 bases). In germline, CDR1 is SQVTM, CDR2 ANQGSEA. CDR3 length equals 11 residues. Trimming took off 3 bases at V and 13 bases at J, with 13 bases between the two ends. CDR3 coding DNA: TGCAGCGTTGACGAGGGTGAAGTACAGTTCTTC. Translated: CSVDEGEVQFF.

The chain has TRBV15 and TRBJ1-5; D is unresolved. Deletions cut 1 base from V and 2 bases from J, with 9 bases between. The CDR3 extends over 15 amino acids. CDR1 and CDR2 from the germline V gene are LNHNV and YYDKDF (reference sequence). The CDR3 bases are TGTGCCACCAGCAGAGGGGGAAACGGCAATCAGCCCCAGCATTTT. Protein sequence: CATSRGGNGNQPQHF.

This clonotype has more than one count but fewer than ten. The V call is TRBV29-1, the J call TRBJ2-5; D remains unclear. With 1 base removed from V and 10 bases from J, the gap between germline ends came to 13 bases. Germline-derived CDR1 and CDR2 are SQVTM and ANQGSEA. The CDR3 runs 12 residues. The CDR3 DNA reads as TGCAGCGTTGAAGGCCCCGGAATGAACCAGTACTTC. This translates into CSVEGPGMNQYF.

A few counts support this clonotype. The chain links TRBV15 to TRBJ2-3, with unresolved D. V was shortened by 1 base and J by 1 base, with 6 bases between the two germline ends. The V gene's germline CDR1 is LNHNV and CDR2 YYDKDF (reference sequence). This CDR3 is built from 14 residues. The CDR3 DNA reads TGTGCCACCAGCAGAGCACGGGGCACAGATACGCAGTATTTT. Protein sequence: CATSRARGTDTQYF.

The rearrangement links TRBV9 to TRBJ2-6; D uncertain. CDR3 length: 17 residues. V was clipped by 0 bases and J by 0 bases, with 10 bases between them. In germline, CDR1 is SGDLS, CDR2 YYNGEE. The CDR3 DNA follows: TGTGCCAGCAGCGTAGGATGGAGTTCCTCTGGGGCCAACGTCCTGACTTTC. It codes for CASSVGWSSSGANVLTF.

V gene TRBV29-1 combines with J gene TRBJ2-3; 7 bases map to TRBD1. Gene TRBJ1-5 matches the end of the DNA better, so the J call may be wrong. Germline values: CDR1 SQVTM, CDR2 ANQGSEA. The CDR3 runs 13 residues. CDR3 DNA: TGCAGCGTCGGGACAGTTTCCACAGATACGCAGCATTTT. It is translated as CSVGTVSTDTQHF.

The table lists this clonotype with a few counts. CDR3 protein: CATSDRGWQQETQYF. In DNA form, the CDR3 reads TGTGCCACCAGTGACCGGGGTTGGCAGCAAGAGACCCAGTACTTC. The genes are TRBV24-1 and TRBJ2-5; D perhaps matches TRBD2 (5 bases). CDR1 and CDR2 (germline): KGHDR, SFDVKD. This CDR3 has 15 residues. Deletions cut 4 bases from V and 2 bases from J, with 13 bases between.

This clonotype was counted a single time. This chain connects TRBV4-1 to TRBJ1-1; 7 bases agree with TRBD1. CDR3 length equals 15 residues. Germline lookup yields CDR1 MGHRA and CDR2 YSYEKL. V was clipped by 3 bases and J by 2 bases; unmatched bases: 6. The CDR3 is CASSQVGQANTEAFF. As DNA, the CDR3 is TGCGCCAGCAGCCAGGTCGGACAGGCAAACACTGAAGCTTTCTTT.